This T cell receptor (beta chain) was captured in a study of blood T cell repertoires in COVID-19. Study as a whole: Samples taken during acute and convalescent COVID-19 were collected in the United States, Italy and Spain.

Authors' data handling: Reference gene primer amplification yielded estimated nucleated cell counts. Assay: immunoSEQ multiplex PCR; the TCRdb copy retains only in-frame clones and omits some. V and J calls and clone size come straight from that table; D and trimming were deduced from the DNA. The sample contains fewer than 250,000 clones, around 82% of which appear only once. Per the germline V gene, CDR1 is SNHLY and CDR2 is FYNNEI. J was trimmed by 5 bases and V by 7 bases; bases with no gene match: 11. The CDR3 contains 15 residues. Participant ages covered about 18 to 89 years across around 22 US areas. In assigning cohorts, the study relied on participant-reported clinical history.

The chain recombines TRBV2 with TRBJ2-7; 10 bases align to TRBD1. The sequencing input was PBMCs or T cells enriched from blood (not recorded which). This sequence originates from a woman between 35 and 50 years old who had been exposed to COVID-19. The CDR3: CASTKGGTGVNEQYF. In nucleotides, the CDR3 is TGTGCCAGCACTAAGGGCGGGACAGGGGTGAACGAGCAGTACTTC. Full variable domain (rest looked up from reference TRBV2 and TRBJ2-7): EPEVTQTPSHQVTQMGQEVILRCVPISNHLYFYWYRQILGQKVEFLVSFYNNEISEKSEIFDDQFSVERPDGSNFTLKIRSTKLEDSAMYFCASTKGGTGVNEQYFGPGTRLTVT.